One sample yielded the 5 T cell receptor beta chains listed below, sequenced in a study of T cells after yellow fever vaccination. MiXCR, run by TCRdb on the 5' RACE reads, gives a single entry per CDR3 protein. Of 250,000 to 350,000 distinct CDR3 sequences in the sample, approximately 4.5% were seen once. The sample here was PBMCs, taken 15 days after the yellow fever booster vaccination. The source of these receptors is a young man who received the YFV17D yellow fever vaccine.

This clonotype was counted only a few times. This sequence joins TRBV7-9 and TRBJ2-2; D is uncertain. The V and J ends lost 5 bases and 4 bases respectively, with 8 bases between them. Germline lookup yields CDR1 SEHNR and CDR2 FQNEAQ (reference sequence). CDR3 size: 13 residues. The CDR3 region is CASSPQVTGELFF. For the CDR3, the DNA is TGTGCCAGCAGCCCACAAGTCACCGGGGAGCTGTTTTTT.

The V call is TRBV6-5, the J call TRBJ1-5, with 10 bases fitting TRBD1. The germline V gene encodes CDR1 MNHEY and CDR2 SVGAGI. J was trimmed by 9 bases and V by 1 base; bases with no gene match: 12. The CDR3 contains 17 residues. CDR3 region: CASSYLGPGQGRGPQHF. The CDR3 DNA reads TGTGCCAGCAGTTACTTGGGACCGGGACAGGGGAGAGGGCCCCAGCATTTT.

This clonotype was counted ten times or more. J is TRBJ2-7 and V is TRBV20-1; D is uncertain. The CDR3 loop spans 13 amino acids. V lost 3 bases and J 2 bases, leaving 11 bases between the germline ends. Germline-derived CDR1 and CDR2 are DFQATT and SNEGSKA (reference sequence). In DNA form, the CDR3 reads TGCAGTGCTAGTCGAACAGCCGCCTACGAGCAGTACTTC. Its translation is CSASRTAAYEQYF.

V is TRBV5-1 and J is TRBJ1-1, with D uncertain. Between the trimmed V and J ends, which lost 4 bases and 4 bases, there was a span of 14 bases. CDR3 length: 14 residues. Germline V gene sequence: CDR1 SGHRS, CDR2 YFSETQ. This chain's CDR3 is CASSLDMGFTEAFF. As DNA, the CDR3 is TGCGCCAGCAGCCTCGATATGGGGTTCACTGAAGCTTTCTTT. The full variable domain, in which reference TRBV5-1 and TRBJ1-1 provide the parts outside the CDR3, is KAGVTQTPRYLIKTRGQQVTLSCSPISGHRSVSWYQQTPGQGLQFLFEYFSETQRNKGNFPGRFSGRQFSNSRSEMNVSTLELGDSALYLCASSLDMGFTEAFFGQGTRLTVV.

J is TRBJ1-1 and V is TRBV5-1; 7 nucleotides line up with TRBD1. The V segment lost 1 base and the J segment 9 bases; nucleotides outside the gene matches: 12. CDR3 size: 15 residues. Per germline, CDR1 SGHRS and CDR2 YFSETQ. CDR3 amino acids: CASSLTFGRDSKAFF. In nucleotides, the CDR3 is TGCGCCAGCAGCTTGACATTTGGGAGGGACAGCAAAGCTTTCTTT.